This T cell receptor beta chain was obtained from a study of beta chain features in type 1 diabetes. General study results and limits: Within each of all four CD4+ subsets, Type 1 diabetes patients had TCRB CDR3s that were moderately but significantly shorter. Whether TCRB rearrangement is influenced by HLA type went unresolved here. Junctions at VDJ sites from type 1 diabetes patients had fewer insertions and more deletions.

The single heparinised draw taken from each donor contained approximately 100 mL of blood on average. Without exception, sorted populations had purity beyond 95%. Per the germline V gene, CDR1 is MNHEY and CDR2 is SMNVEV (reference sequence). V dropped 4 bases and J dropped 7 bases, with 10 bases sitting between them. CDR3 length equals 12 residues. As every portion of the isolated RNA was reverse transcribed, the sequencing read expressed TCRB transcripts. Sequencing was performed with immunoSEQ multiplex PCR; in TCRdb, only in-frame clones are kept and a portion is missing. Among a few hundred thousand clones listed, approximately 16% were seen once. Worth noting for this clone: Its antigen is undetermined.

The TCR originated in a man younger than 45 with type 1 diabetes. The V gene is TRBV27, the J gene TRBJ1-1; D is undetermined. Sample: naive CD4+ T cells from blood. CDR3 coding DNA: TGTGCCAGCAGTTCCAGAGGTCATGAAGCTTTCTTT. Translating it yields CASSSRGHEAFF.